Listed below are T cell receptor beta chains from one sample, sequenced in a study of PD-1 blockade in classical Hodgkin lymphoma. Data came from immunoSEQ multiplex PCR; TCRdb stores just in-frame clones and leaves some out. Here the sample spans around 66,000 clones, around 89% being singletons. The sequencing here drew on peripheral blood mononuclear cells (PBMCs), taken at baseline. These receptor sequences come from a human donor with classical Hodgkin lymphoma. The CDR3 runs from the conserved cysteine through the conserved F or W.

CDR3aa: CASHQGIGNQPQHF
j_gene: TRBJ1-5
v_gene: TRBV2

CDR3aa: CSARGVDGYTF
j_gene: TRBJ1-2
v_gene: TRBV20-1

CDR3aa: CASSPPVRAETQYF
j_gene: TRBJ2-5
v_gene: TRBV18

CDR3aa: CASREWGMNTEAFF
j_gene: TRBJ1-1
v_gene: TRBV6-1

CDR3aa: CASSPIGGTSGTEQFF
j_gene: TRBJ2-1
v_gene: TRBV6-4

CDR3aa: CAIRRRTGGYTF
j_gene: TRBJ1-2
v_gene: TRBV10-3

CDR3aa: CASSPGVGEPQHF
j_gene: TRBJ1-5
v_gene: TRBV18

CDR3aa: CATTPLLPPPNTEAFF
j_gene: TRBJ1-1
v_gene: TRBV2

CDR3aa: CASAPANYGYTF
j_gene: TRBJ1-2
v_gene: TRBV7-6

CDR3aa: CASSPDSSPLHF
j_gene: TRBJ1-6
v_gene: TRBV6-1

CDR3aa: CASSYGAGYTF
j_gene: TRBJ1-2
v_gene: TRBV6-5

CDR3aa: CASSLSHSLEAFF
j_gene: TRBJ1-1
v_gene: TRBV11-3

CDR3aa: CASTSGTGPYEQYF
j_gene: TRBJ2-7
v_gene: TRBV7-9

CDR3aa: CASRQLDSYNSPLHF
j_gene: TRBJ1-6
v_gene: TRBV5-1

CDR3aa: CASSVGTTNTGELFF
j_gene: TRBJ2-2
v_gene: TRBV9

CDR3aa: CASKGAGDEKLFF
j_gene: TRBJ1-4
v_gene: TRBV5-4

CDR3aa: CASSQGQGNSYEQYF
j_gene: TRBJ2-7
v_gene: TRBV4-1

CDR3aa: CASSGLGQGPEKLFF
j_gene: TRBJ1-4
v_gene: TRBV27

CDR3aa: CASSERTGRVQPQHF
j_gene: TRBJ1-5
v_gene: TRBV2

CDR3aa: CASTNWQGVYEQYF
j_gene: TRBJ2-7
v_gene: TRBV7-9

CDR3aa: CASSLGPLGENTIYF
j_gene: TRBJ1-3
v_gene: TRBV5-1

CDR3aa: CATSREKGSYEQYF
j_gene: TRBJ2-7
v_gene: TRBV15

CDR3aa: CASSLDGQGVLEKLFF
j_gene: TRBJ1-4
v_gene: TRBV5-6

CDR3aa: CASSFRGENPPTGNEQFF
j_gene: TRBJ2-1
v_gene: TRBV27

CDR3aa: CASSERRGYGYTF
j_gene: TRBJ1-2
v_gene: TRBV6-1

CDR3aa: CASSIEAGGYNEQFF
j_gene: TRBJ2-1
v_gene: TRBV19

CDR3aa: CASSWTEAFF
j_gene: TRBJ1-1
v_gene: TRBV6-1

CDR3aa: CASSLVQGTYNSPLHF
j_gene: TRBJ1-6
v_gene: TRBV7-8